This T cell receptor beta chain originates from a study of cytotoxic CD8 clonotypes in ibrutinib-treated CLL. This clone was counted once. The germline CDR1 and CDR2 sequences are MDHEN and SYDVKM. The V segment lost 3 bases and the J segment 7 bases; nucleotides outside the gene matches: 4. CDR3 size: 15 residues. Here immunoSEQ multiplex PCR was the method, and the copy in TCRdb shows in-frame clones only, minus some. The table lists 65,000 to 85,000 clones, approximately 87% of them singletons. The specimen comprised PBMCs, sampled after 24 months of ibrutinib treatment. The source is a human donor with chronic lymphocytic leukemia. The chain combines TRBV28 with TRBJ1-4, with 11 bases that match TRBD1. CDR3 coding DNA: TGTGCCAGCAGTTTGGACAGGGGGCTTGGTGAAAAACTGTTTTTT. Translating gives CASSLDRGLGEKLFF.